These 22 T cell receptor beta chains share one sample of origin, sequenced in a study of T-cell memory formation after mild COVID-19. TCRdb itself ran the 5' RACE reads through MiXCR, one entry per CDR3 protein. The data show approximately 410,000 distinct CDR3 sequences, more than 20% seen once. The sequenced material came from PBMCs or a T cell subset sorted from them (not recorded which). Receptors originate from an adult woman who had mild COVID-19 (a few samples of this study predate the infection). Cell type and time point are not known.

J is TRBJ2-2 and V is TRBV20-1, with 7 bases matching TRBD2. Per germline, CDR1 DFQATT and CDR2 SNEGSKA (reference sequence). The CDR3 loop spans 15 amino acids. Germline trimming cut 1 base from V and 6 bases from J; bases unmatched to any gene: 8. The CDR3 DNA reads TGCAGTGCTAGAGGGAGTCAGCGGGGATCCGGGGAGCTGTTTTTT. Amino acid sequence: CSARGSQRGSGELFF.

This clonotype was observed a few times. This rearrangement joins TRBV15 to TRBJ2-5; unclear D gene. The CDR3 sequence is 11 residues long. With 5 bases removed from V and 4 bases from J, the gap between germline ends came to 5 bases. The germline CDR1 and CDR2 sequences are LNHNV and YYDKDF (reference sequence). CDR3 sequence: CATSDLETQYF. CDR3 bases: TGTGCCACCAGCGACCTAGAGACCCAGTACTTC.

This chain links TRBV7-3 with TRBJ2-1, with D tentatively TRBD2 (5 bases). With 4 bases removed from V and 8 bases from J, the gap between germline ends came to 18 bases. CDR1 and CDR2 from the germline V gene are SGHTA and FQGTGA. The CDR3 runs 15 residues. In nucleotides, the CDR3 is TGTGCCAGCAGCTCGACCGGAGGTTTTGGGGATGAGCAGTTCTTC. This encodes CASSSTGGFGDEQFF.

The rearrangement links TRBV5-1 to TRBJ2-3; no reliable D call. This CDR3 contains 14 residues. V gave up 0 bases and J gave up 3 bases, with 8 bases separating them. Germline V gene data show CDR1 as SGHRS and CDR2 as YFSETQ. DNA of the CDR3: TGCGCCAGCAGCTTGGGGTCCAGAACAGATACGCAGTATTTT. This sequence encodes CASSLGSRTDTQYF.

This chain connects TRBV5-6 to TRBJ2-7; 10 nucleotides align to TRBD2. J gave up 3 bases and V 2 bases, and 5 bases lay outside the gene matches. The CDR3 is made up of 15 amino acids. Germline V gene sequence: CDR1 SGHDT, CDR2 YYEEEE. CDR3 sequence: CASSLLAGSDYEQYF. Here the CDR3 DNA reads TGTGCCAGCAGCTTACTAGCGGGATCGGACTACGAGCAGTACTTC.

This chain connects TRBV7-9 to TRBJ1-2; possible D gene TRBD1, 6 bases. Trimming took off 5 bases at V and 7 bases at J, with 14 bases between the two ends. Germline values: CDR1 SEHNR, CDR2 FQNEAQ (reference sequence). This CDR3 region has 13 residues. The CDR3 spells CASSGRGASGYTF. Here the CDR3 DNA reads TGTGCCAGCAGCGGTCGGGGGGCCTCTGGCTACACCTTC.

This clonotype was found a few times. Germline and junction disagree at one end, which may indicate a read error. The CDR3 DNA reads as TGCAGTGTTAGACATTATAATTTCCCCTTAAACATTCAGTACTTC. Translating gives CSVRHYNFPLNIQYF. The chain employs TRBV20-1 and TRBJ2-4; D gene uncertain. Germline assignment: CDR1 DFQATT and CDR2 SNEGSKA (reference sequence). The CDR3 length is 15 residues.

The CDR3 loop reads CASSQAGRLLLYEQYF. The CDR3 DNA reads as TGTGCCAGCAGCCAGGCGGGACGGCTACTACTCTACGAGCAGTACTTC. The chain links TRBV3-1 to TRBJ2-7, with a possible D match to TRBD2 (6 bases). Trimming pared 3 bases from V and 3 bases from J, leaving 18 bases between. CDR1 is LGHDT and CDR2 is YNNKEL in the germline V gene (reference sequence). CDR3 length: 16 residues.

V gene TRBV12-3 or TRBV12-4 combines with J gene TRBJ2-2; D is unclear. The CDR3 totals 13 residues. With 5 bases removed from V and 6 bases from J, the gap between germline ends came to 10 bases. CDR3: CASSGHLAGELFF. CDR3 nucleotides: TGTGCCAGCAGTGGGCATCTGGCCGGGGAGCTGTTTTTT.

This chain joins TRBV4-1 and TRBJ2-1; D is unresolved. The CDR3 has 12 residues. V dropped 1 base and J dropped 9 bases, with 7 bases sitting between them. The germline V gene has CDR1 MGHRA and CDR2 YSYEKL. As DNA, the CDR3 is TGCGCCAGCAGCCAAGGGCTAAGTGAGCAGTTCTTC. Translated: CASSQGLSEQFF.

This chain joins TRBV2 and TRBJ1-1; D not resolved. The V and J ends lost 6 bases and 6 bases respectively, with 14 bases between them. Per germline, CDR1 SNHLY and CDR2 FYNNEI. The CDR3 has 13 amino acids. The DNA for the CDR3 is TGTGCCAGCAGGGAGAGGGTGGGGTCTGAAGCTTTCTTT. Translation: CASRERVGSEAFF. The whole variable domain, remainder taken from reference TRBV2 and TRBJ1-1, is EPEVTQTPSHQVTQMGQEVILRCVPISNHLYFYWYRQILGQKVEFLVSFYNNEISEKSEIFDDQFSVERPDGSNFTLKIRSTKLEDSAMYFCASRERVGSEAFFGQGTRLTVV.

There are a few counts of this clonotype. V usage is TRBV9 and J usage is TRBJ2-2; 8 bases are shared with TRBD2. Germline V lookup: CDR1 SGDLS, CDR2 YYNGEE. With 4 bases clipped from V and 1 base from J, the junction kept 6 bases outside the gene matches. The CDR3 spans 16 residues. CDR3 protein: CASSPPGLVNTGELFF. Written as DNA, the CDR3 is TGTGCCAGCAGCCCTCCGGGACTAGTGAACACCGGGGAGCTGTTTTTT.

This chain joins TRBV6-5 and TRBJ2-5; 7 bases match TRBD2. Germline V gives CDR1 MNHEY, CDR2 SVGAGI. The junction had 11 bases not matched to a gene; V was cut back by 2 bases and J by 5 bases. CDR3 length equals 16 residues. CDR3 DNA: TGTGCCAGCAGTTACCGCGGCGGACTAGTTGGGGAGACCCAGTACTTC. Amino acids: CASSYRGGLVGETQYF.

The genes are TRBV7-6 and TRBJ2-1, with unresolved D. This CDR3 is built from 14 residues. Looked up from germline, CDR1 is SGHVS and CDR2 is FNYEAQ. Deletions cut 1 base from V and 6 bases from J, with 10 bases between. The CDR3 sequence is CASSLGARGNEQFF. CDR3 coding DNA: TGTGCCAGCAGCTTAGGGGCTCGAGGCAATGAGCAGTTCTTC.

This chain uses TRBV6-2 or TRBV6-3 with TRBJ2-2, with D unclear. The CDR3 extends over 15 amino acids. Trimming took 5 bases from V and 4 from J, leaving 14 bases between them. Germline-derived CDR1 and CDR2 are MNHEY and SVGEGT. CDR3: CASSKNQDATGELFF. Written as DNA, the CDR3 is TGTGCCAGCAGTAAGAACCAGGACGCCACCGGGGAGCTGTTTTTT.

The J gene is TRBJ1-4, the V gene TRBV5-1; 7 nucleotides align to TRBD1. Trimming took 4 bases from V and 8 from J; bases not matched to a gene: 11. The CDR3 covers 15 residues. In germline, CDR1 is SGHRS, CDR2 YFSETQ. CDR3 bases: TGCGCCAGCAGCCCGGACAGGTCCCGGGGGGAAAAACTGTTTTTT. It specifies CASSPDRSRGEKLFF.

This clonotype was seen a few times. This sequence joins TRBV7-9 and TRBJ1-6; weak D call: TRBD1 (5 bases). The CDR3 spans 12 residues. CDR1 SEHNR and CDR2 FQNEAQ come from the germline V gene (reference sequence). Trimming took off 6 bases at V and 9 bases at J, with 9 bases between the two ends. The CDR3 DNA follows: TGTGCCAGCAGTCAGGGTTTTTCACCCCTCCACTTT. Residues: CASSQGFSPLHF.

This clonotype was detected a few times. The J gene is TRBJ1-4, the V gene TRBV29-1; the match to TRBD1 covers 10 bases. V lost 6 bases and J lost 14; bases outside the gene matches: 15. The CDR3 totals 14 residues. Germline V CDR1 and CDR2: SQVTM, ANQGSEA. The CDR3 DNA follows: TGCAGCGTGGAGACAGGGGGCAATAGAGGAAAGCTGTTTTTT. Translated: CSVETGGNRGKLFF.

The chain carries TRBV12-3 or TRBV12-4 and TRBJ1-5; 11 bases are shared with TRBD1. Germline trimming cut 3 bases from V and 7 bases from J; bases unmatched to any gene: 2. The CDR3 runs 14 residues. The CDR3 reads CASSLDRGLQPQHF. The CDR3 DNA sequence: TGTGCCAGCAGTTTGGACAGGGGGCTCCAGCCCCAGCATTTT.

The CDR3 reads CASSLVAGTQETQYF. For the CDR3, the DNA is TGTGCCAGCAGCTTAGTTGCCGGGACCCAAGAGACCCAGTACTTC. The genes are TRBV7-2 and TRBJ2-5; the D call may be TRBD1 or TRBD2 (5 bases each). This CDR3 spans 15 amino acids. Trimming took off 1 base at V and 1 base at J, with 10 bases between the two ends. The germline CDR1 and CDR2 sequences are SGHTA and FQGNSA. The complete variable domain, with remaining parts taken from reference TRBV7-2 and TRBJ2-5, reads GAGVSQSPSNKVTEKGKDVELRCDPISGHTALYWYRQSLGQGLEFLIYFQGNSAPDKSGLPSDRFSAERTGGSVSTLTIQRTQQEDSAVYLCASSLVAGTQETQYFGPGTRLLVL.

The gene calls are TRBV12-3 or TRBV12-4 and TRBJ1-2; D unresolved. Trimming removed 5 bases at V and 4 bases at J, with 14 bases between. The CDR3 is made up of 14 amino acids. The CDR3 sequence: CASSLEIRSYGYTF. CDR3 nucleotide sequence: TGTGCCAGCAGTCTGGAGATAAGGAGCTATGGCTACACCTTC.

This sequence joins TRBV10-3 and TRBJ2-1; 8 bases map to TRBD2. Germline V lookup: CDR1 ENHRY, CDR2 SYGVKD. The CDR3 is 15 residues long. V was clipped by 6 bases and J by 10 bases; unmatched bases: 14. The CDR3 DNA sequence: TGTGCCATCAGCACAACGGGGACTAGGACGCTCGAGCAGTTCTTC. Its translation: CAISTTGTRTLEQFF.